A single sample is the source of the 28 T cell receptor beta chains below, sequenced in a study of molecular identifiers for immune sequencing clone quantification. TCRdb reprocessed the PCR reads with MiXCR, giving one entry per CDR3 protein. In the table there are 55,000 to 75,000 distinct CDR3 sequences, about 18% of which are singletons. Material for sequencing was naive CD8+ T cells from blood, with Jurkat cell RNA spiked in. Subset of the sample: FACS-sorted CD8+CD4-CCR7+CD45RA+ naive T cells. The receptors come from a human donor in good health. Some libraries in this study had Jurkat cell RNA spiked in.

Comments on this clonotype: Germline is not matched at one junction end, which may reflect a read error. The rearrangement links TRBV7-9 to TRBJ2-7; D uncertain. CDR3 length: 11 amino acids. The germline gives CDR1 SEHNR, CDR2 FQNEAQ (reference sequence). The CDR3: CASAVGYEQYF. The CDR3 DNA reads as TGCGCCAGCGCGGTGGGTTACGAGCAGTACTTC.

CDR3 nucleotide sequence: TGTGCCAGCCGAGTAGGATCCACAGATACGCAGTATTTT. Its translation: CASRVGSTDTQYF. The chain uses TRBV12-3 or TRBV12-4 and TRBJ2-3; no firm D call. The CDR3 is 13 residues long. V lost 8 bases and J lost 2, with 11 bases in between.

This clonotype has ten or more counts. The chain recombines TRBV30 with TRBJ2-1; D unresolved. The CDR3 extends over 13 amino acids. Trimming stripped 2 bases from V and 8 bases from J, with 13 bases between. Germline V lookup: CDR1 GTSNPN, CDR2 SVGIG (reference sequence). The CDR3, as DNA: TGTGCCTGGAGTATCGGCGCGCGACATGAGCAGTTCTTC. Protein: CAWSIGARHEQFF.

This clonotype has at least ten counts. The CDR3 DNA reads as TGCGCCAGCAGCCAAGAAACGGAGCAAGAGACCCAGTACTTC. Residues: CASSQETEQETQYF. V usage is TRBV4-1 and J usage is TRBJ2-5; D is ambiguous. Germline assignment: CDR1 MGHRA and CDR2 YSYEKL. V was shortened by 0 bases and J by 2 bases, with 7 bases between the two germline ends. The CDR3 has 14 amino acids.

The chain employs TRBV7-9 and TRBJ2-1; the D gene is possibly TRBD2 (7 bases). Germline V gene lookup returns CDR1 SEHNR and CDR2 FQNEAQ (reference sequence). There are 15 residues in the CDR3. V dropped 6 bases and J dropped 10 bases, with 22 bases sitting between them. This CDR3 is CASRVGLGGWGEQFF. The CDR3 coding sequence is TGTGCCAGCAGAGTTGGACTAGGGGGTTGGGGAGAGCAGTTCTTC. Supplemented by reference TRBV7-9 and TRBJ2-1, the full variable domain reads DTGVSQNPRHKITKRGQNVTFRCDPISEHNRLYWYRQTLGQGPEFLTYFQNEAQLEKSRLLSDRFSAERPKGSFSTLEIQRTEQGDSAMYLCASRVGLGGWGEQFFGPGTRLTVL.

This chain connects TRBV7-9 to TRBJ1-3; D is unclear. Trimming took 6 bases from V and 2 from J, leaving 8 bases between them. Per the germline V gene, CDR1 is SEHNR and CDR2 is FQNEAQ (reference sequence). The CDR3 sequence is 13 residues long. The CDR3, as DNA: TGTGCCAGCAGTGAAAGCCCTGGAAACACCATATATTTT. Translation: CASSESPGNTIYF. The entire variable domain, with the rest obtained from reference TRBV7-9 and TRBJ1-3, is as follows: DTGVSQNPRHKITKRGQNVTFRCDPISEHNRLYWYRQTLGQGPEFLTYFQNEAQLEKSRLLSDRFSAERPKGSFSTLEIQRTEQGDSAMYLCASSESPGNTIYFGEGSWLTVV.

A single count supports this clonotype. A much larger clonotype is one base distant, so this may be a read error. This sequence joins TRBV29-1 and TRBJ2-7, with no clear D. The CDR3 consists of 13 residues. CDR1 and CDR2 from the germline V gene are SQVTM and ANQGSEA. CDR3 nucleotide sequence: TGCAACGTTGTCTTTCCAGAGGCCTACGAGCAGTACTTC. The encoded protein is CNVVFPEAYEQYF.

V is TRBV7-9 and J is TRBJ2-1, with D maybe TRBD1 (5 bases). V was trimmed by 1 base and J by 6 bases, leaving 10 bases between them. CDR1 is SEHNR, CDR2 FQNEAQ, per germline (reference sequence). This CDR3 contains 14 residues. CDR3 bases: TGTGCCAGCAGCTTAGTAGGCAGGGTCAATGAGCAGTTCTTC. Translated: CASSLVGRVNEQFF.

This clonotype has just a few counts. The CDR3 here is CASSQYNSGRTSYEQYF. The CDR3, as DNA: TGCGCCAGCAGCCAATATAATAGCGGGAGGACTTCCTACGAGCAGTACTTC. The chain employs TRBV4-1 and TRBJ2-7, with 10 bases matching TRBD2. Germline lookup yields CDR1 MGHRA and CDR2 YSYEKL. The CDR3 runs 17 residues. V trimming: 2 bases; J trimming: 1 base; junction bases outside the gene matches: 8.

The chain couples TRBV7-2 to TRBJ1-5; no firm D call. Germline V lookup: CDR1 SGHTA, CDR2 FQGNSA. V lost 3 bases, J lost 0 bases, and 3 bases lay in between. The CDR3 runs 13 residues. The CDR3 is CASSFHSNQPQHF. CDR3 nucleotide sequence: TGTGCCAGCAGCTTCCATAGCAATCAGCCCCAGCATTTT.

This clonotype has at least ten counts. The gene calls are TRBV4-3 and TRBJ2-6; unclear D gene. Germline CDR1 and CDR2: LGHNA and YSLEER. There are 14 residues in the CDR3. Trimming took 5 bases from V and 0 from J, leaving 5 bases between them. The chain's CDR3 is CASSDFSGANVLTF. DNA of the CDR3: TGCGCCAGCAGCGATTTCTCTGGGGCCAACGTCCTGACTTTC.

This clonotype has more than one count but fewer than ten. This sequence joins TRBV29-1 and TRBJ2-7; 8 bases map to TRBD1. The germline gives CDR1 SQVTM, CDR2 ANQGSEA. The J segment lost 0 bases and the V segment lost 6 bases, leaving 19 bases of the junction unmatched. The CDR3 runs to 18 residues. CDR3 sequence (DNA): TGCAGCGTACTTCCCCACCGGACAGGGCCCCTTGACTCCTACGAGCAGTACTTC. It codes for CSVLPHRTGPLDSYEQYF.

The sample holds many counts of this clonotype. The chain links TRBV7-7 to TRBJ2-6; 7 bases align to TRBD2. The CDR3 covers 17 residues. CDR1 and CDR2 (germline): SSHAT, FNYEAQ (reference sequence). CDR3 DNA sequence: TGTGCTAGCGGAGTATCGGCGGGAGAAACTGGGGCCAACGTCCTGACTTTC. Amino acid sequence: CASGVSAGETGANVLTF. The complete variable domain, with remaining parts taken from reference TRBV7-7 and TRBJ2-6, reads GAGVSQSPRYKVTKRGQDVTLRCDPISSHATLYWYQQALGQGPEFLTYFNYEAQPDKSGLPSDRFSAERPEGSISTLTIQRTEQRDSAMYRCASGVSAGETGANVLTFGAGSRLTVL.

With respect to this clonotype: Likely a read error: the CDR3 ends without its conserved phenylalanine or tryptophan. This chain links TRBV7-6 with TRBJ2-7; TRBD1 matches 7 bases. Germline values: CDR1 SGHVS, CDR2 FNYEAQ. V shed 1 base, J shed 3 bases, and the junction held 6 bases outside the gene matches. This CDR3 is 15 amino acids long. CDR3 in amino acids: CASSLGRGGNYEQYS. The DNA of the CDR3 is TGTGCCAGCAGCTTAGGACGAGGGGGCAACTACGAGCAGTACTCC.

Regarding this clonotype: It may be a read error: a sequence one base away is much more abundant. The chain employs TRBV11-1 and TRBJ1-5, with D possibly TRBD1 on 6 matching bases. V dropped 5 bases and J dropped 5 bases, with 19 bases sitting between them. The CDR3 runs to 16 residues. The germline V gene has CDR1 SGHAT and CDR2 FQDESV (reference sequence). CDR3 amino acids: CASSPRGAGKDQPQHF. The CDR3 nucleotides are TGTGCCAGCAGCCCAAGGGGGGCCGGGAAGGATCAGCCCCAGCATTTT.

This clonotype was seen ten or more times. This rearrangement joins TRBV7-6 to TRBJ2-3; no reliable D call. V lost 1 base and J 14 bases, leaving 13 bases between the germline ends. CDR1 SGHVS and CDR2 FNYEAQ come from the germline V gene. The CDR3 sequence is 12 residues long. The CDR3 coding sequence is TGTGCCAGCAGCTTAGGCGAACCCCCGGGGTATTTT. It encodes CASSLGEPPGYF. The full variable domain, in which reference TRBV7-6 and TRBJ2-3 provide the parts outside the CDR3, is GAGVSQSPRYKVTKRGQDVALRCDPISGHVSLYWYRQALGQGPEFLTYFNYEAQQDKSGLPNDRFSAERPEGSISTLTIQRTEQRDSAMYRCASSLGEPPGYFGPGTRLTVL.

This clonotype was seen many times. V usage is TRBV7-9 and J usage is TRBJ2-7; the match to TRBD2 covers 7 bases. The CDR3 contains 16 residues. Germline CDR1 and CDR2: SEHNR and FQNEAQ (reference sequence). Trimming removed 5 bases from V and 4 bases from J; junction bases left unmatched: 14. CDR3 nucleotide sequence: TGTGCCAGCAGCCCGCGACTAGCCGAATCCTCTTACGAGCAGTACTTC. It encodes CASSPRLAESSYEQYF. The full variable domain, its missing parts supplied by reference TRBV7-9 and TRBJ2-7, is DTGVSQNPRHKITKRGQNVTFRCDPISEHNRLYWYRQTLGQGPEFLTYFQNEAQLEKSRLLSDRFSAERPKGSFSTLEIQRTEQGDSAMYLCASSPRLAESSYEQYFGPGTRLTVT.

This clonotype was counted many times. The gene calls are TRBV25-1 and TRBJ2-7, with a possible D match to TRBD1 (5 bases). CDR1 MGHDK and CDR2 SYGVNS come from the germline V gene. Trimming removed 3 bases from V and 6 bases from J, with 18 bases in between. The CDR3 totals 15 residues. CDR3 DNA: TGTGCCAGCAGTGAGGTCAAAGGGGCGCCCGGCGAGCAGTACTTC. This gives the protein CASSEVKGAPGEQYF.

This clonotype was recorded many times. The rearrangement uses TRBV30 and TRBJ2-5, with unresolved D. Trimming removed 0 bases from V and 0 bases from J, with 5 bases in between. In germline, CDR1 is GTSNPN, CDR2 SVGIG (reference sequence). The CDR3 covers 13 residues. CDR3 in amino acids: CAWSVQNQETQYF. The DNA of the CDR3 is TGTGCCTGGAGTGTGCAGAACCAAGAGACCCAGTACTTC.

This clonotype was seen repeatedly, ten times or more. The V and J genes are TRBV7-2 and TRBJ2-4, with a weak D call TRBD1 (6 bases). Trimming removed 4 bases at V and 3 bases at J, with 10 bases between. The CDR3 consists of 14 residues. Germline V lookup: CDR1 SGHTA, CDR2 FQGNSA. The CDR3 sequence is CASSWTVDKNIQYF. The CDR3 DNA follows: TGTGCCAGCAGCTGGACAGTGGACAAAAACATTCAGTACTTC.

As regards this clonotype: A read error may be the cause here, since a much bigger clone is one base away. The chain joins TRBV13 to TRBJ1-1, with 7 bases fitting TRBD1. The CDR3 covers 15 residues. Germline V lookup: CDR1 PRHDT, CDR2 FYEKMQ (reference sequence). The CDR3 region has the DNA TGTGCCAGCAGCTTAGCTGGACAGGAGAACGCTGAAGCTTTCTTT. It specifies CASSLAGQENAEAFF.

This clonotype has a count of ten or more. The chain combines TRBV5-4 with TRBJ2-7; possibly TRBD1 for D (7 bases). CDR1 SGHNT and CDR2 YYREEE come from the germline V gene (reference sequence). The CDR3 sequence is 14 residues long. The germline V and J ends were trimmed by 2 bases and 6 bases, with 15 bases remaining between them. This chain's CDR3 is CASSFAEGAVEQYF. The DNA for the CDR3 is TGTGCCAGCAGCTTCGCGGAGGGGGCGGTCGAGCAGTACTTC.

This clonotype has ten or more counts. The chain uses TRBV7-9 and TRBJ2-5, with D tentatively TRBD1 (6 bases). V lost 5 bases, J lost 3 bases, and 10 bases lay in between. Germline V gene sequence: CDR1 SEHNR, CDR2 FQNEAQ (reference sequence). The CDR3 length is 13 residues. In DNA form, the CDR3 reads TGTGCCAGCAGCGGACAGAGAAAAGAGACCCAGTACTTC. Amino acids: CASSGQRKETQYF. Using reference TRBV7-9 and TRBJ2-5 for the parts outside the CDR3, the full variable domain is DTGVSQNPRHKITKRGQNVTFRCDPISEHNRLYWYRQTLGQGPEFLTYFQNEAQLEKSRLLSDRFSAERPKGSFSTLEIQRTEQGDSAMYLCASSGQRKETQYFGPGTRLLVL.

Only a few counts were recorded for this clonotype. The V and J genes are TRBV19 and TRBJ2-2; no reliable D call. Germline V gene sequence: CDR1 LNHDA, CDR2 SQIVND (reference sequence). The V end was cut by 8 bases, the J end by 6 bases, with 16 bases between. The CDR3 loop spans 14 amino acids. CDR3 bases: TGTGCCAGTGGATGGGCAGAAGGTCCCGGGGAGCTGTTTTTT. Translating it yields CASGWAEGPGELFF.

At least ten counts were recorded for this clonotype. This sequence joins TRBV27 and TRBJ2-1, with 9 bases aligning to TRBD2. The CDR3 has 15 amino acids. V shed 6 bases, J shed 9 bases, and the junction held 12 bases outside the gene matches. Germline loops: CDR1 MNHEY, CDR2 SMNVEV (reference sequence). The CDR3 spells CASRTFSGSGPEQFF. Here the CDR3 DNA reads TGTGCCAGCAGAACTTTTAGCGGGAGCGGGCCTGAGCAGTTCTTC.

For this clonotype: With a much larger clone just one base away, this may be a read error. The chain couples TRBV4-3 to TRBJ1-1; D gene unclear. Trimming pared 1 base from V and 0 bases from J, leaving 9 bases between. CDR3 length equals 15 residues. In germline, CDR1 is LGHNA, CDR2 YSLEER. CDR3 coding DNA: TGCGCCAGCAGCCAAGGGCGGCGAGTGAACACTGAAGCTTTCTTT. Protein product: CASSQGRRVNTEAFF.

This clonotype has at least ten counts. The chain links TRBV20-1 to TRBJ2-3; TRBD2 matches 12 bases. V was pared by 5 bases and J by 6 bases, with 6 bases of the junction left unmatched. The CDR3 extends over 14 amino acids. The germline gives CDR1 DFQATT, CDR2 SNEGSKA (reference sequence). CDR3 in DNA: TGCAGTGCTCCAGGACTAGCGGGATGGGATACGCAGTATTTT. Its protein product is CSAPGLAGWDTQYF.

Turning to this clonotype: Just one base apart from a much larger clone, this may be a read error. This rearrangement joins TRBV7-9 to TRBJ1-1, with TRBD1 matching 8 bases. Germline V gene sequence: CDR1 SEHNR, CDR2 FQNEAQ (reference sequence). The CDR3 runs 15 residues. J was trimmed by 4 bases and V by 5 bases; bases with no gene match: 9. For the CDR3, the DNA is TGTGCCAGCAGCGCACGACAGGGGTCACTCACTGAAGCTTTCTTT. Protein: CASSARQGSLTEAFF. The variable domain in full, completed from reference TRBV7-9 and TRBJ1-1, reads DTGVSQNPRHKITKRGQNVTFRCDPISEHNRLYWYRQTLGQGPEFLTYFQNEAQLEKSRLLSDRFSAERPKGSFSTLEIQRTEQGDSAMYLCASSARQGSLTEAFFGQGTRLTVV.